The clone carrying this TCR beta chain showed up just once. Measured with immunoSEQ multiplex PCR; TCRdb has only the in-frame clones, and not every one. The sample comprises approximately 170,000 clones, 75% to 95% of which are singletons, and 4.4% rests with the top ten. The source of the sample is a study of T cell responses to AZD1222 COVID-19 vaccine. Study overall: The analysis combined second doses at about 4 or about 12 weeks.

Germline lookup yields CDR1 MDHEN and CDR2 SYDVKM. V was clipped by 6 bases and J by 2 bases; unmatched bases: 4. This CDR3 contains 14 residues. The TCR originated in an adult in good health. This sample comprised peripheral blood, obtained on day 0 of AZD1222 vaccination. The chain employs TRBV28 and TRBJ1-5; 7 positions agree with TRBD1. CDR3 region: CASRRDSGNQPQHF. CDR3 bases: TGTGCCAGCAGGCGGGACAGTGGCAATCAGCCCCAGCATTTT.